These 22 T cell receptor beta chains share one sample of origin, sequenced in a study of OX40 agonist ivuxolimab in advanced cancers. The library was made by the immunoSEQ multiplex PCR assay. Entries here come from immuneACCESS through TCRdb and include only in-frame sequences with V and J called. Some clones fail to appear in such tables; in the studies checked, an unresolved V gene covers under half of the shortfall, and the cause of the remainder is unknown. The sample has 100,000 to 150,000 clones on record, 93% of them singletons. The top ten clones comprise 0.15% to 0.19% of the sample. The sample consisted of CD4+ or CD8+ T cells sorted from blood, taken in a trial of the OX40 agonist ivuxolimab. The receptors shown here come from an adult with an advanced solid tumor such as melanoma, head and neck, liver or kidney cancer.

The chain combines TRBV2 with TRBJ2-2, with unresolved D. Per germline, CDR1 SNHLY and CDR2 FYNNEI. V dropped 5 bases and J dropped 6 bases, with 7 bases sitting between them. This CDR3 comprises 12 residues. The CDR3 reads CASSFPAGELFF. The CDR3 nucleotides are TGTGCCAGCAGTTTCCCAGCCGGGGAGCTGTTTTTT.

The genes are TRBV5-1 and TRBJ2-3, with D unclear. CDR1 SGHRS and CDR2 YFSETQ come from the germline V gene. The V end lost 4 bases, the J end lost 5 bases, and 14 bases lay between the germline ends. This CDR3 region has 14 residues. CDR3 loop: CASSPRTDQDTQYF. Here the CDR3 DNA reads TGCGCCAGCAGCCCCCGGACCGATCAAGATACGCAGTATTTT.

The chain is built from TRBV7-8 and TRBJ2-7; a weak D match, TRBD1 (7 bases). V dropped 5 bases and J dropped 4 bases, with 15 bases sitting between them. This CDR3 region has 14 residues. CDR1 is SGHVS, CDR2 FQNEAQ, per germline. The CDR3 nucleotides read TGTGCCAGCAGCCGACAGGGAGGACCTTACGAGCAGTACTTC. Protein: CASSRQGGPYEQYF.

The V gene is TRBV19, the J gene TRBJ2-1; 7 bases agree with TRBD2. Looked up from germline, CDR1 is LNHDA and CDR2 is SQIVND (reference sequence). Germline trimming cut 2 bases from V and 9 bases from J; bases unmatched to any gene: 4. CDR3 length: 13 residues. The CDR3 sequence: CASSIRTGGEQFF. The CDR3 DNA is TGTGCCAGTAGTATAAGGACGGGGGGTGAGCAGTTCTTC.

This clone was seen only once. The junction departs from the called germline gene at one end, perhaps through a read error. The chain uses TRBV20-1 and TRBJ2-5, with D hard to call. CDR1 DFQATT and CDR2 SNEGSKA come from the germline V gene (reference sequence). CDR3 size: 10 residues. The CDR3 here is CGAIGETQYF. The CDR3 DNA reads TGCGGTGCTATCGGGGAGACCCAGTACTTC.

This sequence joins TRBV28 and TRBJ2-7; 7 nucleotides match TRBD1. The CDR3 sequence is 14 residues long. Germline V gene data show CDR1 as MDHEN and CDR2 as SYDVKM. V lost 7 bases to trimming and J lost 4 bases; unmatched junction nucleotides: 10. In nucleotides, the CDR3 is TGTGCCAGCATAAGAGGGACAGCCAAGTACGAGCAGTACTTC. Its translation is CASIRGTAKYEQYF.

The CDR3 DNA reads TGTGCCAGCAGATTGGACAGAGGGAACACCGGGGAGCTGTTTTTT. Protein: CASRLDRGNTGELFF. The V and J genes are TRBV6-1 and TRBJ2-2, with D perhaps matching TRBD1 (6 bases). The germline V gene encodes CDR1 MNHNS and CDR2 SASEGT. Trimming took off 6 bases at V and 1 base at J, with 12 bases between the two ends. The CDR3 is made up of 15 amino acids.

A single count supports this clone. The chain uses TRBV7-9 and TRBJ2-7, with TRBD2 identical over 13 bases. Germline CDR1 SEHNR, CDR2 FQNEAQ (reference sequence). CDR3 length equals 18 residues. The junction had 11 bases not matched to a gene; V was cut back by 5 bases and J by 1 base. CDR3 residues: CASSPWGLAGITSYEQYF. The CDR3 DNA sequence: TGTGCCAGCAGCCCTTGGGGACTAGCGGGGATCACATCCTACGAGCAGTACTTC.

The chain employs TRBV27 and TRBJ2-1; TRBD2 matches 11 bases. This CDR3 contains 20 residues. V lost 5 bases and J lost 5; bases outside the gene matches: 20. CDR1 and CDR2 from the germline V gene are MNHEY and SMNVEV (reference sequence). CDR3 sequence: CASSRPIAGGSPRSDNEQFF. The CDR3 DNA reads TGTGCCAGCAGTAGACCCATAGCGGGAGGGAGCCCGCGTTCCGACAATGAGCAGTTCTTC.

This chain connects TRBV28 to TRBJ1-5; D is unresolved. The CDR3 totals 12 residues. Trimming cost V 2 bases and J 7 bases, with 6 bases left between them. Germline loops: CDR1 MDHEN, CDR2 SYDVKM. CDR3: CASSLVGQPQHF. Here the CDR3 DNA reads TGTGCCAGCAGTTTAGTAGGGCAGCCCCAGCATTTT.

A word on this clone: Germline is not matched at one junction end, which may reflect a read error. CDR3 in amino acids: CAWATGTSDYHEQFF. The CDR3 DNA sequence: TGTGCCTGGGCTACCGGGACTAGCGACTACCATGAGCAGTTCTTC. This chain connects TRBV30 to TRBJ2-1; TRBD2 matches 10 bases. The CDR3 extends over 15 amino acids. Germline values: CDR1 GTSNPN, CDR2 SVGIG (reference sequence).

The chain links TRBV11-2 to TRBJ2-2; D is uncertain. The CDR3 contains 16 residues. V was clipped by 1 base and J by 1 base, with 10 bases between them. Germline assignment: CDR1 SGHAT and CDR2 FQNNGV. The CDR3, as DNA: TGTGCCAGCAGCTTAGGGGCCAGAGGGAACACCGGGGAGCTGTTTTTT. Protein product: CASSLGARGNTGELFF.

The genes are TRBV28 and TRBJ1-1; no firm D call. The CDR3 runs to 11 residues. Germline lookup yields CDR1 MDHEN and CDR2 SYDVKM. V lost 7 bases to trimming and J lost 5 bases, with 8 bases between them. Here the CDR3 reads CASNINTEAFF. CDR3 nucleotide sequence: TGTGCCAGCAATATTAATACTGAAGCTTTCTTT.

V and J are TRBV11-3 and TRBJ2-7, with D possibly being TRBD1 (6 bases). CDR1 is SGHNT and CDR2 is YENEEA in the germline V gene. Deletions cut 4 bases from V and 4 bases from J, with 8 bases between. The CDR3 loop spans 12 amino acids. The CDR3 region is CASSSTGYEQYF. CDR3 nucleotide sequence: TGTGCCAGCAGCTCTACAGGGTACGAGCAGTACTTC.

This chain connects TRBV30 to TRBJ2-2; D call uncertain. There are 15 residues in the CDR3. V was trimmed by 0 bases and J by 0 bases, leaving 8 bases between them. CDR1 GTSNPN and CDR2 SVGIG come from the germline V gene (reference sequence). The CDR3 sequence: CAWSVDGANTGELFF. CDR3 DNA: TGTGCCTGGAGTGTAGATGGGGCGAACACCGGGGAGCTGTTTTTT.

This chain uses TRBV6-5 with TRBJ2-7; 9 nucleotides align to TRBD1. The CDR3 extends over 14 amino acids. The V gene end was trimmed by 0 bases and the J gene end by 5 bases; junction bases not matched to a gene: 2. Germline V lookup: CDR1 MNHEY, CDR2 SVGAGI. CDR3 coding DNA: TGTGCCAGCAGTTACTCGGGGACAGGGCACGAGCAGTACTTC. As protein: CASSYSGTGHEQYF.

The chain links TRBV5-4 to TRBJ2-3; TRBD2 aligns across 12 bases. V dropped 0 bases and J dropped 4; count of bases not matched to a gene: 6. Germline-derived CDR1 and CDR2 are SGHNT and YYREEE (reference sequence). The CDR3 length is 17 residues. CDR3 DNA: TGTGCCAGCAGCTTGGGCGGACTAGCGGGATCGGCAGATACGCAGTATTTT. This sequence encodes CASSLGGLAGSADTQYF. The full variable domain, its missing parts supplied by reference TRBV5-4 and TRBJ2-3, is ETGVTQSPTHLIKTRGQQVTLRCSSQSGHNTVSWYQQALGQGPQFIFQYYREEENGRGNFPPRFSGLQFPNYSSELNVNALELDDSALYLCASSLGGLAGSADTQYFGPGTRLTVL.

This sequence joins TRBV5-6 and TRBJ1-1; D unresolved. Germline V CDR1 and CDR2: SGHDT, YYEEEE. V lost 3 bases and J lost 2, with 14 bases in between. The CDR3 extends over 15 amino acids. The CDR3 loop is CASSYPMDLNTEAFF. CDR3 nucleotide sequence: TGTGCCAGCAGCTACCCAATGGACCTAAACACTGAAGCTTTCTTT.

V usage is TRBV14 and J usage is TRBJ2-4, with no clear D. Germline CDR1 SGHDN, CDR2 FVKESK. The CDR3 extends over 14 amino acids. With 4 bases removed from V and 8 bases from J, the gap between germline ends came to 15 bases. CDR3 sequence: CASSPMGYEDIQYF. CDR3 sequence (DNA): TGTGCCAGCAGCCCTATGGGCTATGAGGACATTCAGTACTTC.

The V call is TRBV18, the J call TRBJ2-1, with 16 bases matching TRBD2. The germline V gene encodes CDR1 KGHSH and CDR2 LQKENI. Trimming cost V 3 bases and J 0 bases; bases outside gene matches: 2. The CDR3 has 18 amino acids. CDR3 in DNA: TGTGCCAGCTCACCGGGACTAGCGGGAGGGAGCTCCTACAATGAGCAGTTCTTC. Amino acid sequence: CASSPGLAGGSSYNEQFF.

The V call is TRBV9, the J call TRBJ2-7; no clear D gene. Germline CDR1 is SGDLS and CDR2 is YYNGEE. The V end lost 0 bases, the J end lost 0 bases, and 10 bases lay between the germline ends. The CDR3 totals 15 residues. The CDR3 region has the DNA TGTGCCAGCAGCGTAGACGGCAAAAGCTCCTACGAGCAGTACTTC. This sequence encodes CASSVDGKSSYEQYF. Filled out from reference TRBV9 and TRBJ2-7, the complete variable domain reads DSGVTQTPKHLITATGQRVTLRCSPRSGDLSVYWYQQSLDQGLQFLIQYYNGEERAKGNILERFSAQQFPDLHSELNLSSLELGDSALYFCASSVDGKSSYEQYFGPGTRLTVT.

V is TRBV18 and J is TRBJ2-7, with 16 positions matching TRBD2. J lost 3 bases, V lost 9 bases, and 14 bases had no gene match. The CDR3 sequence is 18 residues long. The V gene's germline CDR1 is KGHSH and CDR2 LQKENI. The DNA of the CDR3 is TGTGCCAGTTCAGTTGCAGGGACTAGCGGGAGGGCCGTCTACGAGCAGTACTTC. The encoded protein is CASSVAGTSGRAVYEQYF.